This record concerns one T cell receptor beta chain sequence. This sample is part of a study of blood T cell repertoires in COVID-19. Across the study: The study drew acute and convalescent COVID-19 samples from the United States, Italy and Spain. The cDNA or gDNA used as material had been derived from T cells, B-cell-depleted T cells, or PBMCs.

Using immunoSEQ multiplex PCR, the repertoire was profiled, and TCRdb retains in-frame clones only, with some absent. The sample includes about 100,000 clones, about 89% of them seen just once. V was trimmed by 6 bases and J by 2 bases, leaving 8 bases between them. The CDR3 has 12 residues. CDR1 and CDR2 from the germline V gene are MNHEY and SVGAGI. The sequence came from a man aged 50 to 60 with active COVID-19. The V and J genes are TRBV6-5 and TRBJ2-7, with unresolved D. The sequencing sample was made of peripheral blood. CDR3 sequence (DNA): TGTGCCAGCAGCCCGGCGGCCTACGAGCAGTACGTC. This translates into CASSPAAYEQYV.